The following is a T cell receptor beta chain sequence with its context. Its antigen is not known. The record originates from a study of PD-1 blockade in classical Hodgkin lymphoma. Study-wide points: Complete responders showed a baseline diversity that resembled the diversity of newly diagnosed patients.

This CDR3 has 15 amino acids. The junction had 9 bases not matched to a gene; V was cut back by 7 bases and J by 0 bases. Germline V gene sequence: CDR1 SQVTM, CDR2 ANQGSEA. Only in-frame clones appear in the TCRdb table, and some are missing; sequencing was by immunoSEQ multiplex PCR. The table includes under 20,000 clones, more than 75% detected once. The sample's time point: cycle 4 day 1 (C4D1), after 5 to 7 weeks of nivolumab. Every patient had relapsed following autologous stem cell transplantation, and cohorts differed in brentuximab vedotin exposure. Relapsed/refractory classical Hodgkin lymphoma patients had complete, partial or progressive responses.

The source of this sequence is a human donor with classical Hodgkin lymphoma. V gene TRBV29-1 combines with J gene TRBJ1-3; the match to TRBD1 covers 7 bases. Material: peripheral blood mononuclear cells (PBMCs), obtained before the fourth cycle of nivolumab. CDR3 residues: CSAPRQGYSGNTIYF. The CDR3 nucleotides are TGCAGCGCTCCCAGACAGGGATACTCTGGAAACACCATATATTTT.